The rows below give T cell receptor beta chains drawn from one sample of a study of cytomegalovirus exposure and HLA in healthy donors. Assay used: immunoSEQ multiplex PCR; TCRdb lists only in-frame clones, some missing. The sample lists approximately 97,000 clones, about 62% occurring once. Sequenced sample: PBMCs. All receptors derive from a human donor in good health. Both conserved end residues are part of each CDR3. D genes are given only for firm matches. Size is omitted from some rows. Given values are once, few, many or a class for expanded clones.

d_call clone_size j_call v_call cdr3_aa cdr3_nt
. . TRBJ2-7 TRBV27 CASSFGWGQNYEQYF TGTGCCAGCAGTTTCGGGTGGGGACAAAACTACGAGCAGTACTTC
. . TRBJ1-4 TRBV13 CASSFQGTNEKLFF TGTGCCAGCAGCTTCCAGGGCACTAATGAAAAACTGTTTTTT
. few TRBJ2-3 TRBV19 CASGTRTDTQYF TGTGCCAGTGGGACACGCACAGATACGCAGTATTTT
TRBD2 . TRBJ2-1 TRBV19 CASSSTGPGLGTYNEQFF TGTGCCAGTAGTTCTACAGGGCCGGGACTAGGGACCTACAATGAGCAGTTCTTC
. . TRBJ2-5 TRBV19 CASSSERTGKETQYF TGTGCCAGTAGTTCCGAGAGAACAGGGAAAGAGACCCAGTACTTC
TRBD2 few TRBJ2-7 TRBV7-2 CASSLGLAIGTYEQYF TGTGCCAGCAGCTTAGGACTAGCGATTGGGACCTACGAGCAGTACTTC
. . TRBJ1-5 TRBV30 CAWSGPGGNQPQHF TGTGCCTGGAGTGGGCCCGGGGGCAATCAGCCCCAGCATTTT
TRBD2 . TRBJ2-5 TRBV10-3 CAIRLGSGSETQYF TGTGCCATCAGACTAGGGAGCGGGAGTGAGACCCAGTACTTC
. . TRBJ2-6 TRBV5-1 CASSPQRPSSGSNVLTF TGCGCCAGCAGCCCCCAGCGACCTAGCTCTGGGTCCAACGTCCTGACTTTC
TRBD1 . TRBJ2-7 TRBV29-1 CSGKTGSEQYF TGCAGCGGGAAGACAGGGAGCGAGCAGTACTTC
TRBD1 . TRBJ2-7 TRBV7-2 CASSPWDRGYEQYF TGTGCCAGCAGCCCATGGGACAGGGGCTACGAGCAGTACTTC
. . TRBJ2-7 TRBV19 CASSSRQAKRSYEQYF TGTGCCAGTAGTAGTCGACAGGCCAAACGATCCTACGAGCAGTACTTC
. few TRBJ2-5 TRBV11-3 CASSLGVSRVETQYF TGTGCCAGCAGCTTAGGGGTATCCAGGGTGGAGACCCAGTACTTC
. . TRBJ1-5 TRBV30 CAWSREPNQPQHF TGTGCCTGGAGTCGGGAGCCCAATCAGCCCCAGCATTTT
TRBD2 . TRBJ2-1 TRBV9 CASSPTSAPYNEQFF TGTGCCAGCAGCCCAACTAGCGCACCCTACAATGAGCAGTTCTTC
TRBD2 . TRBJ2-7 TRBV7-9 CASSSQVSGSDEQYF TGTGCCAGCAGCTCTCAAGTTAGCGGGAGTGACGAGCAGTACTTC
. few TRBJ2-1 TRBV19 CASSTRQRALQSEQFF TGTGCCAGTAGTACTCGTCAGCGGGCTCTACAGAGTGAGCAGTTCTTC
TRBD1 . TRBJ2-7 TRBV29-1 CSVESVGGTGVGYEQYF TGCAGCGTTGAAAGCGTCGGGGGGACAGGGGTGGGCTACGAGCAGTACTTC
TRBD1 few TRBJ2-5 TRBV29-1 CSVPDRGRETQYF TGCAGCGTACCGGACAGGGGGCGCGAGACCCAGTACTTC
TRBD1 . TRBJ2-2 TRBV5-1 CASSRNRGQGELFF TGCGCCAGCAGCCGGAACAGGGGGCAGGGGGAGCTGTTTTTT
. . TRBJ2-3 TRBV28 CASSYRAGTDTQYF TGTGCCAGCAGTTACAGGGCAGGGACAGATACGCAGTATTTT
TRBD2 . TRBJ2-3 TRBV9 CASSGSQFSGRALMTDTQYF TGTGCCAGCAGCGGATCACAGTTCAGCGGGAGGGCCTTAATGACAGATACGCAGTATTTT
TRBD1 . TRBJ2-5 TRBV19 CASRRQGLGETQYF TGTGCCAGTCGCAGACAGGGGTTAGGAGAGACCCAGTACTTC
TRBD2 once TRBJ2-2 TRBV19 CASSIASGYTGELFF TGTGCCAGTAGTATAGCTAGCGGGTACACCGGGGAGCTGTTTTTT
. . TRBJ2-5 TRBV14 CASSHEWESYRETQYF TGTGCCAGCAGCCACGAGTGGGAGTCCTACCGAGAGACCCAGTACTTC
TRBD2 . TRBJ2-3 TRBV4-1 CASSPGTSSVDTQYF TGCGCCAGCAGCCCCGGGACTAGCTCTGTAGATACGCAGTATTTT
TRBD2 . TRBJ2-7 TRBV29-1 CSVEDWASGSNEQYF TGCAGCGTTGAAGATTGGGCTAGCGGGAGCAACGAGCAGTACTTC
TRBD1 few TRBJ1-1 TRBV2 CASSPRTGHTEAFF TGTGCCAGCAGTCCCCGGACAGGGCACACTGAAGCTTTCTTT
TRBD2 . TRBJ2-7 TRBV2 CASSALAAYEQYF TGTGCCAGCAGTGCACTAGCGGCCTACGAGCAGTACTTC
. . TRBJ2-5 TRBV2 CASNPGPRREETQYF TGTGCCAGCAACCCCGGCCCACGGCGGGAAGAGACCCAGTACTTC
TRBD2 . TRBJ2-3 TRBV19 CASSKGLAGPTDTQYF TGTGCCAGTAGTAAAGGACTAGCGGGACCCACAGATACGCAGTATTTT
. . TRBJ2-5 TRBV25-1 CASSGGPIEQYF TGTGCCAGCAGTGGAGGCCCCATAGAGCAGTACTTC
TRBD2 few TRBJ2-7 TRBV5-4 CASSPGTRAAYEQYF TGTGCCAGCAGCCCCGGGACTAGGGCAGCCTACGAGCAGTACTTC